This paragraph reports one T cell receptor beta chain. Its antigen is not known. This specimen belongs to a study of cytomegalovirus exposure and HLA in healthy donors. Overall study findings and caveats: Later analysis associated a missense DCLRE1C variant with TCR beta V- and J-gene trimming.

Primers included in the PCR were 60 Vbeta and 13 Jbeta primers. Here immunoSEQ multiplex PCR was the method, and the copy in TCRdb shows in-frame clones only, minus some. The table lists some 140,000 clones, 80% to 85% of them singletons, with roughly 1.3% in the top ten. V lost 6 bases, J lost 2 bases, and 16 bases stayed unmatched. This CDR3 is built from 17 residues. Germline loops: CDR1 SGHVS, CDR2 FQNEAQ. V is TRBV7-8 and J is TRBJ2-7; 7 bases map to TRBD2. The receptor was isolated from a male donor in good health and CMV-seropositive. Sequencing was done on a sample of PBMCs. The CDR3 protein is CASSIGLKAGAPYEQYF. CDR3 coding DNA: TGTGCCAGCAGTATTGGGTTGAAGGCGGGAGCCCCCTACGAGCAGTACTTC.